The next 22 T cell receptor beta chains were all read from a single sample in a study of OX40 agonist ivuxolimab in advanced cancers. Clones were sequenced by immunoSEQ multiplex PCR, and TCRdb holds only the in-frame ones, with some missing. In the table there are about 44,000 clones, approximately 90% of which are singletons. The starting material was CD4+ or CD8+ T cells sorted from blood, obtained in a trial of the OX40 agonist ivuxolimab. These receptor sequences come from an adult with an advanced solid tumor such as melanoma, head and neck, liver or kidney cancer.

The chain couples TRBV28 to TRBJ2-1; TRBD2 matches at 8 bases. Trimming at V came to 7 bases and at J to 6 bases, leaving 5 bases not matched to a gene. The length of the CDR3 is 13 residues. Germline values: CDR1 MDHEN, CDR2 SYDVKM. CDR3 protein: CASTPGLVNEQFF. As DNA, the CDR3 is TGTGCCAGCACCCCGGGACTAGTCAATGAGCAGTTCTTC.

The rearrangement uses TRBV6-5 and TRBJ1-5; D remains ambiguous. Germline values: CDR1 MNHEY, CDR2 SVGAGI. V lost 2 bases, J lost 4 bases, and 9 bases lay in between. This CDR3 is 14 amino acids long. CDR3 amino acids: CASSYQQVNQPQHF. CDR3 DNA: TGTGCCAGCAGTTACCAGCAGGTGAATCAGCCCCAGCATTTT.

This clone showed up just a few times. The chain recombines TRBV5-6 with TRBJ1-3; possibly TRBD1 for D (5 bases). The V end was cut by 5 bases, the J end by 0 bases, with 6 bases between. Germline V lookup: CDR1 SGHDT, CDR2 YYEEEE. The CDR3 runs 13 residues. The CDR3 reads CASSQGSGNTIYF. For the CDR3, the DNA is TGTGCCAGCAGTCAGGGCTCTGGAAACACCATATATTTT.

The chain carries TRBV7-2 and TRBJ2-2; 7 bases line up with TRBD2. This CDR3 contains 15 residues. Losses at the gene ends were 2 bases for V and 4 bases for J; bases not matched to a gene: 4. Germline CDR1 SGHTA, CDR2 FQGNSA. The CDR3 loop is CASSLRGSATGELFF. For the CDR3, the DNA is TGTGCCAGCAGCTTACGCGGGAGCGCCACCGGGGAGCTGTTTTTT.

V gene TRBV11-2 combines with J gene TRBJ2-5; D possibly corresponds to TRBD1 (6 bases). The J call may be faulty, since TRBJ2-7 better matches the DNA end. The CDR3 totals 12 residues. The germline gives CDR1 SGHAT, CDR2 FQNNGV. CDR3 amino acids: CASSLGQSEQYF. CDR3 sequence (DNA): TGTGCCAGCAGCCTAGGACAGTCCGAGCAGTACTTC.

This clone was recorded only once. The chain combines TRBV9 with TRBJ2-3; TRBD1 matches at 7 bases. This CDR3 region has 14 residues. V dropped 4 bases and J dropped 3; count of bases not matched to a gene: 5. The germline CDR1 and CDR2 sequences are SGDLS and YYNGEE. CDR3 loop: CASSPGRGTDTQYF. CDR3 sequence (DNA): TGTGCCAGCAGCCCCGGCAGGGGGACAGATACGCAGTATTTT.

The chain has TRBV7-9 and TRBJ2-7; the D is unclear. Between the trimmed V and J ends, which lost 5 bases and 0 bases, there was a span of 5 bases. CDR3 length: 12 amino acids. From germline, CDR1 is SEHNR and CDR2 FQNEAQ (reference sequence). This CDR3 reads CASSHLSYEQYF. In nucleotides, the CDR3 is TGTGCCAGCAGCCACCTCTCCTACGAGCAGTACTTC.

This clone was seen a single time. The same CDR3 arises from other DNA sequences in this sample as well. The chain couples TRBV27 to TRBJ1-4; 7 bases fit TRBD1. The CDR3 totals 15 residues. With 5 bases clipped from V and 8 bases from J, the junction kept 11 bases outside the gene matches. CDR1 and CDR2 from the germline V gene are MNHEY and SMNVEV (reference sequence). CDR3 sequence: CASSHGQEFREKLFF. CDR3 coding DNA: TGTGCCAGCAGTCACGGACAGGAGTTTCGAGAAAAACTGTTTTTT.

V is TRBV7-9 and J is TRBJ2-5, with D tentatively TRBD1 or TRBD2 (6 bases each). The V gene's germline CDR1 is SEHNR and CDR2 FQNEAQ (reference sequence). Trimming removed 4 bases from V and 5 bases from J, with 14 bases in between. This CDR3 spans 14 amino acids. CDR3 DNA: TGTGCCAGCAGCTCTAACAGGGCGGGGGAGACCCAGTACTTC. Translated: CASSSNRAGETQYF. The full variable domain, rest sourced from reference TRBV7-9 and TRBJ2-5, is DTGVSQNPRHKITKRGQNVTFRCDPISEHNRLYWYRQTLGQGPEFLTYFQNEAQLEKSRLLSDRFSAERPKGSFSTLEIQRTEQGDSAMYLCASSSNRAGETQYFGPGTRLLVL.

V usage is TRBV6-5 and J usage is TRBJ2-6; TRBD1 or TRBD2 may be the D gene (5 bases each). This CDR3 is built from 16 residues. Looked up from germline, CDR1 is MNHEY and CDR2 is SVGAGI. Trimming removed 2 bases at V and 0 bases at J, with 8 bases between. CDR3: CASSYGDGSGANVLTF. CDR3 nucleotide sequence: TGTGCCAGCAGTTACGGGGACGGCTCTGGGGCCAACGTCCTGACTTTC.

The chain has TRBV28 and TRBJ2-2, with 7 positions matching TRBD1. The V segment lost 6 bases and the J segment 3 bases; nucleotides outside the gene matches: 4. From germline, CDR1 is MDHEN and CDR2 SYDVKM. The CDR3 contains 14 residues. The CDR3 here is CASSPDRDTGELFF. The CDR3 nucleotides are TGTGCCAGCAGCCCAGACAGGGACACCGGGGAGCTGTTTTTT.

The V and J genes are TRBV21-1 and TRBJ2-7; TRBD2, the D gene given by the table, was not confirmed from the DNA. TRBV21-1 is a recognized pseudogene. The CDR3 has 17 residues. CDR3 loop: CASSPVLISGRCHEQYF. The CDR3 DNA follows: TGTGCCAGCAGCCCTGTCTTAATTAGCGGGAGGTGCCACGAGCAGTACTTC.

J is TRBJ2-7 and V is TRBV6-1; 13 bases match TRBD2. The CDR3 contains 15 residues. Germline V gives CDR1 MNHNS, CDR2 SASEGT. The trim removed 5 bases at V and 4 bases at J, leaving 5 bases unmatched. The CDR3 DNA reads as TGTGCCAGCAGTTGGACTAGCGGGAGTCTGTACGAGCAGTACTTC. Protein: CASSWTSGSLYEQYF.

The genes are TRBV18 and TRBJ2-1; no clear D. Germline-derived CDR1 and CDR2 are KGHSH and LQKENI. CDR3 length equals 15 residues. Trimming shortened V by 0 bases and J by 7 bases, and 13 bases separated the two germline ends. CDR3 loop: CASSPPSVETNEQFF. The CDR3, as DNA: TGTGCCAGCTCACCACCCTCCGTAGAAACGAATGAGCAGTTCTTC.

V usage is TRBV27 and J usage is TRBJ2-1, with 9 bases matching TRBD1. The CDR3 is made up of 16 amino acids. Losses at the gene ends were 6 bases for V and 0 bases for J; bases not matched to a gene: 6. The V gene's germline CDR1 is MNHEY and CDR2 SMNVEV (reference sequence). In nucleotides, the CDR3 is TGTGCCAGCAGGTGGACAGGGGAGAGCTCCTACAATGAGCAGTTCTTC. This codes for CASRWTGESSYNEQFF.

The chain employs TRBV4-1 and TRBJ1-6; no definite D call. The CDR3 loop spans 14 amino acids. Trimming left V 6 bases short and J 3 bases short, with 9 bases between. The germline gives CDR1 MGHRA, CDR2 YSYEKL. CDR3 coding DNA: TGCGCCAGCAGTGGAGAAAACTATAATTCACCCCTCCACTTT. This encodes CASSGENYNSPLHF.

The rearrangement joins TRBV4-2 to TRBJ1-6; no reliable D call. The V end lost 3 bases, the J end lost 3 bases, and 3 bases lay between the germline ends. The CDR3 is 13 residues long. CDR1 LGHNA and CDR2 YNFKEQ come from the germline V gene. For the CDR3, the DNA is TGTGCCAGCAGCCACATCTATAATTCACCCCTCCACTTT. Residues: CASSHIYNSPLHF.

The chain recombines TRBV6-1 with TRBJ1-5; D unclear. The CDR3 is 10 residues long. Trimming removed 3 bases from V and 9 bases from J, with 3 bases in between. Germline loops: CDR1 MNHNS, CDR2 SASEGT. DNA for the CDR3: TGTGCCAGCAGTGATTGGCCCCAGCATTTT. Translation gives CASSDWPQHF.

This CDR3 is CASSDVNYEQYF. Written as DNA, the CDR3 is TGTGCCAGCAGTGACGTGAACTACGAGCAGTACTTC. This chain connects TRBV6-5 to TRBJ2-7; D remains ambiguous. CDR1 MNHEY and CDR2 SVGAGI come from the germline V gene. The CDR3 contains 12 residues. V was shortened by 5 bases and J by 3 bases, with 8 bases between the two germline ends.

In DNA form, the CDR3 reads TGTGCCAGCAGTGCCTCCCCTGGGCAGCCCCAGCATTTT. Translating gives CASSASPGQPQHF. The chain has TRBV28 and TRBJ1-5, with D unclear. The CDR3 runs 13 residues. Germline-derived CDR1 and CDR2 are MDHEN and SYDVKM. Trimming took off 5 bases at V and 7 bases at J, with 12 bases between the two ends.

The CDR3 protein is CASFYRGWMNTEAFF. CDR3 DNA: TGTGCCAGTTTTTACAGGGGGTGGATGAACACTGAAGCTTTCTTT. The V gene is TRBV6-1, the J gene TRBJ1-1, with 8 bases that match TRBD1. This CDR3 has 15 amino acids. The J segment lost 0 bases and the V segment lost 9 bases, leaving 9 bases of the junction unmatched. CDR1 MNHNS and CDR2 SASEGT come from the germline V gene.

The chain links TRBV7-6 to TRBJ2-5; D is tentatively TRBD1 or TRBD2 (5 bases each). Trimming cost V 4 bases and J 1 base, with 13 bases left between them. The CDR3 extends over 15 amino acids. Germline V CDR1 and CDR2: SGHVS, FNYEAQ. As DNA, the CDR3 is TGTGCCAGCAGCTCCAGTGGGGGATTCCAAGAGACCCAGTACTTC. This encodes CASSSSGGFQETQYF.